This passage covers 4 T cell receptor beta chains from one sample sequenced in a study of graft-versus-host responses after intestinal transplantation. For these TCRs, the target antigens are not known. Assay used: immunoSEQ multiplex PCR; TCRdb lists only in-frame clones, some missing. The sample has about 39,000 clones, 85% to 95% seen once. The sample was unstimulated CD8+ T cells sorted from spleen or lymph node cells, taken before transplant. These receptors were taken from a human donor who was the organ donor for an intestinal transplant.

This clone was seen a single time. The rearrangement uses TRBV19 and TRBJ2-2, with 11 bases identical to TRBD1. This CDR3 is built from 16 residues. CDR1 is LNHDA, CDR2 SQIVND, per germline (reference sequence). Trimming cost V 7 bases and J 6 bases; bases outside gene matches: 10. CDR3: CASMKGGQGAAGELFF. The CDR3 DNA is TGTGCCAGTATGAAAGGTGGACAGGGGGCAGCCGGGGAGCTGTTTTTT.

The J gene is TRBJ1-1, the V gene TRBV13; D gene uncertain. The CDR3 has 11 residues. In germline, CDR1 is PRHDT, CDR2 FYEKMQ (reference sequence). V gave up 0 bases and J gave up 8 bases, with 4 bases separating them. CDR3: CASSLGPEAFF. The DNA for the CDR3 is TGTGCCAGCAGCTTAGGCCCAGAAGCTTTCTTT. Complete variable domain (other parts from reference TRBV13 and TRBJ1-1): AAGVIQSPRHLIKEKRETATLKCYPIPRHDTVYWYQQGPGQDPQFLISFYEKMQSDKGSIPDRFSAQQFSDYHSELNMSSLELGDSALYFCASSLGPEAFFGQGTRLTVV.

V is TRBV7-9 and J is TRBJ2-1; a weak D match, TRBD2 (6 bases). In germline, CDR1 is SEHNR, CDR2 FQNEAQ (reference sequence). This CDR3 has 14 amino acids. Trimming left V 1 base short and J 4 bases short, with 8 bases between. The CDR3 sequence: CASSLETSYNEQFF. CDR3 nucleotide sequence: TGTGCCAGCAGCTTAGAGACTAGTTACAATGAGCAGTTCTTC.

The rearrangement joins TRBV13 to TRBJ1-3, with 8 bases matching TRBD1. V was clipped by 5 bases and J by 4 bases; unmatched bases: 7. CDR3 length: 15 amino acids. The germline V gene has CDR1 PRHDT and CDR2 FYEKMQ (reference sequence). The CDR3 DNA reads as TGTGCCAGCAGCCCATGGACAGGGCCAGGAAACACCATATATTTT. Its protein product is CASSPWTGPGNTIYF. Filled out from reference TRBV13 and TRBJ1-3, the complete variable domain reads AAGVIQSPRHLIKEKRETATLKCYPIPRHDTVYWYQQGPGQDPQFLISFYEKMQSDKGSIPDRFSAQQFSDYHSELNMSSLELGDSALYFCASSPWTGPGNTIYFGEGSWLTVV.